The clone carrying this TCR beta chain was recorded many times. The sample comes from a study of T-cell reconstitution after alpha-beta-depleted transplantation in children. Unique molecular identifiers were used in preparing the TCRbeta library. MiXCR, run by TCRdb on the PCR reads, gives a single entry per CDR3 protein. Counted here are hundreds of thousands of distinct CDR3 sequences, 15% to 20% occurring once; the ten biggest clones make up over 0.95%. The CDR3 length is 14 residues. Trimming removed 5 bases from V and 0 bases from J; junction bases left unmatched: 5. CDR1 is DFQATT, CDR2 SNEGSKA, per germline (reference sequence).

This sample comprised PBMCs from the stem cell graft donor, obtained from the stem cell graft. The clonotype originates from a human donor who donated a stem cell graft to a child with acute myeloid leukemia. The chain employs TRBV20-1 and TRBJ1-1; 8 bases agree with TRBD1. Here the CDR3 reads CSALRGQVNTEAFF. In nucleotides, the CDR3 is TGCAGTGCTCTCAGGGGACAGGTGAACACTGAAGCTTTCTTT.